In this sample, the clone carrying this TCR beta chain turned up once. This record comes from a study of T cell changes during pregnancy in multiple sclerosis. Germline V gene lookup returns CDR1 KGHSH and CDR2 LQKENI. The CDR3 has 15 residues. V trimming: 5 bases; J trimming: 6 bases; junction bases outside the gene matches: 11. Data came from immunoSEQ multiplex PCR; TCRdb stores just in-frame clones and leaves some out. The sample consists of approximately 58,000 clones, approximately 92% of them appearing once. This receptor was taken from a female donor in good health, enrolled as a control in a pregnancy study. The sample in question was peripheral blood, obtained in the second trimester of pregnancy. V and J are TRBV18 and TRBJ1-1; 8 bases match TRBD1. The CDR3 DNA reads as TGTGCCAGCTCAGGTCGCCGGGACAGGCGCGCTGAAGCTTTCTTT. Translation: CASSGRRDRRAEAFF.